This T cell receptor (beta chain) emerged from a study of CD8+CD57+ T cells in acquired aplastic anemia. About the research overall: CD4+ and CD8+ cells, once sorted, gave DNA averaging about 3.4 ug. The study, taken as a whole, reports: Controls did not differ significantly from patients in CD8+ Simpson's diversity. In common between the patients and the controls were approximately 30 CD8+ CDR3 sequences.

The TCR beta profiling, which covered VDJ combination and CDR3 sequence, was carried out using genomic DNA as the template. TCRdb re-analysed the reads in MiXCR, keeping a single row per CDR3 protein. The sample includes around 150,000 distinct CDR3 sequences, roughly 45% seen only once; the top ten take 1.1%. Germline CDR1 and CDR2: SEHNR and FQNEAQ (reference sequence). The CDR3 length is 15 residues. V lost 0 bases, J lost 3 bases, and 11 bases lay in between. This clonotype was recorded at least ten times. Its target is unknown. The sequence derives from a human donor in good health. The chain is built from TRBV7-9 and TRBJ1-2; D is perhaps TRBD1 (6 bases). Sequencing was performed on sorted CD4+, CD8+, or CD8+CD57+ T cells (not recorded which) from PBMCs. The DNA for the CDR3 is TGTGCCAGCAGCTTAGCCGGCAGGGGACACTATGGCTACACCTTC. Protein: CASSLAGRGHYGYTF.